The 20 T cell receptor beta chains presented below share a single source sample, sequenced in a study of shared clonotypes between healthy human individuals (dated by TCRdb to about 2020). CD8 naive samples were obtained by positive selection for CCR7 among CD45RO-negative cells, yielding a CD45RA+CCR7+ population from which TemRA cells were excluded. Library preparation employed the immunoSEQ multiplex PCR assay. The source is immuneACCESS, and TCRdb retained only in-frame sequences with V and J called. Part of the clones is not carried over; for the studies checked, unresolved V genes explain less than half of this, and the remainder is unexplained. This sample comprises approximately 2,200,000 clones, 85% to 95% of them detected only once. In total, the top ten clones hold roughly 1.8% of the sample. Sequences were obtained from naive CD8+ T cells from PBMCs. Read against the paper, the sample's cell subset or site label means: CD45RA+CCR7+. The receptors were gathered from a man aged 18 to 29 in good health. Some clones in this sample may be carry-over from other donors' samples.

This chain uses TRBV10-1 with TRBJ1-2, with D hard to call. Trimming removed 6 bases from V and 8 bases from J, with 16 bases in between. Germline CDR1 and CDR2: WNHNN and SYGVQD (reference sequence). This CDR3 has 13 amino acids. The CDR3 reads CASSETTRGGYTF. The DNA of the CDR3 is TGCGCCAGCAGCGAGACTACTAGAGGAGGCTACACCTTC.

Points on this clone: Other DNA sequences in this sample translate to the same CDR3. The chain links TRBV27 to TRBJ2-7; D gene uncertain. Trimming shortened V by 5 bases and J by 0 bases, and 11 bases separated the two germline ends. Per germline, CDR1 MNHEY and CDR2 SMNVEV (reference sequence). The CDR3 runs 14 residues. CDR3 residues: CASSPGPSSYEQYF. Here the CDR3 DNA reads TGTGCCAGCAGTCCCGGCCCCTCCTCCTACGAGCAGTACTTC.

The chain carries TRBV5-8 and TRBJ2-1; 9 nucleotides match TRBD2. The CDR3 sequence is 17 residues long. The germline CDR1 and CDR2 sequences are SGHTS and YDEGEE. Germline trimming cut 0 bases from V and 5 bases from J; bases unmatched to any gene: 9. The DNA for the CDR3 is TGTGCCAGCAGCTTGGTAGCTAGCGGGACGAGGAACAATGAGCAGTTCTTC. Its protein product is CASSLVASGTRNNEQFF.

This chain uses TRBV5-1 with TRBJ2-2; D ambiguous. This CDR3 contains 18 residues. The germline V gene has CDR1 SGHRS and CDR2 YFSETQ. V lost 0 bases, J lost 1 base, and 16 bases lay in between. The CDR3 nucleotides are TGCGCCAGCAGCTTGGAACCCCTTAGGGCCATGAACACCGGGGAGCTGTTTTTT. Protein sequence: CASSLEPLRAMNTGELFF.

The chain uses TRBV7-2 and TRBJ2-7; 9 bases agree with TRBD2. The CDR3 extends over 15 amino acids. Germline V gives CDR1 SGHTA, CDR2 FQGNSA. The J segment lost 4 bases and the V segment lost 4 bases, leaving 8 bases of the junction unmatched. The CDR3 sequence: CASSSSSGTPYEQYF. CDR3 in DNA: TGTGCCAGCAGCTCGTCTAGCGGGACTCCGTACGAGCAGTACTTC.

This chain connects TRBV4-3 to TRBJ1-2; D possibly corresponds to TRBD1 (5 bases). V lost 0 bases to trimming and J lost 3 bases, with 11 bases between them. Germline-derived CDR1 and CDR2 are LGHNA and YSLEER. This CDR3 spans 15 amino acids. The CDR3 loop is CASSQDWGTHYGYTF. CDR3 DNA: TGCGCCAGCAGCCAAGATTGGGGGACGCACTATGGCTACACCTTC.

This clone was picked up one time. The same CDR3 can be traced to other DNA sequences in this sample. The CDR3 sequence: CASSLGTGSNQPQHF. CDR3 sequence (DNA): TGTGCCAGCAGCCTAGGGACAGGCAGCAATCAGCCCCAGCATTTT. The rearrangement links TRBV27 to TRBJ1-5; 8 bases are shared with TRBD1. CDR1 and CDR2 from the germline V gene are MNHEY and SMNVEV (reference sequence). V gave up 6 bases and J gave up 1 base; unmatched junction bases: 5. The CDR3 extends over 15 amino acids.

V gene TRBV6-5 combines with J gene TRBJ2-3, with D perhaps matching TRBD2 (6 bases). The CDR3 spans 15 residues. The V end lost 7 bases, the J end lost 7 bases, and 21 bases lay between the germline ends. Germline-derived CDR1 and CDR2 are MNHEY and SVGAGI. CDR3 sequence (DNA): TGTGCCAGCACCCCGACTAGTCCGGAGAAGTATACGCAGTATTTT. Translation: CASTPTSPEKYTQYF.

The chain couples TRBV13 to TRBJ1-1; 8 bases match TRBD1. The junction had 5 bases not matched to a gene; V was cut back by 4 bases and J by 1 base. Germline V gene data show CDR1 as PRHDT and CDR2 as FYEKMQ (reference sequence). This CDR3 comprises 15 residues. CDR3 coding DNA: TGTGCCAGCAGCTCCGGGACAGGAGCGAACACTGAAGCTTTCTTT. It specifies CASSSGTGANTEAFF.

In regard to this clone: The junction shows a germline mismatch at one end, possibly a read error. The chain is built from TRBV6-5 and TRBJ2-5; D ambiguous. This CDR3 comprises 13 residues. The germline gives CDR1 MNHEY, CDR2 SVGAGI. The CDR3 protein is CVSRGANEETQYF. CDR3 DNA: TGTGTCAGCAGAGGAGCTAACGAAGAGACCCAGTACTTC.

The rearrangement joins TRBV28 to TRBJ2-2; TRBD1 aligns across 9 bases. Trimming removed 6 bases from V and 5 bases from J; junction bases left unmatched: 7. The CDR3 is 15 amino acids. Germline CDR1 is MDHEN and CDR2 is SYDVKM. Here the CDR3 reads CASRQGAHRTGELFF. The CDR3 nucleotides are TGTGCCAGCAGACAGGGGGCGCATCGGACCGGGGAGCTGTTTTTT.

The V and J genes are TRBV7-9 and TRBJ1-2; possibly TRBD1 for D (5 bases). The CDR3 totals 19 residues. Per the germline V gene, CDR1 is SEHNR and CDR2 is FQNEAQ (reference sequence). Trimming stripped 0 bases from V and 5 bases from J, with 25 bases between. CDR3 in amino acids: CASSLAVLLMEGSRYGYTF. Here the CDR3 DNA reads TGTGCCAGCAGCTTAGCCGTTTTGTTGATGGAGGGGTCACGGTATGGCTACACCTTC.

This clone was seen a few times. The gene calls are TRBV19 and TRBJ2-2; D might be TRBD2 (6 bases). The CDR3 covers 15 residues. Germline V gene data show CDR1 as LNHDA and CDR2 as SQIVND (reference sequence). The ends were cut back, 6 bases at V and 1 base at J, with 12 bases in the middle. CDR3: CASRPTRLNTGELFF. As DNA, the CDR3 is TGTGCCAGTAGGCCGACTAGATTGAACACCGGGGAGCTGTTTTTT.

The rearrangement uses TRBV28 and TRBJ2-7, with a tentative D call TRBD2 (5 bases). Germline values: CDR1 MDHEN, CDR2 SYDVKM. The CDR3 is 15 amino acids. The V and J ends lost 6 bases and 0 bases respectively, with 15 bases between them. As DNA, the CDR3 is TGTGCCAGCAGACGTGACGGGATACTCTCCTACGAGCAGTACTTC. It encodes CASRRDGILSYEQYF.

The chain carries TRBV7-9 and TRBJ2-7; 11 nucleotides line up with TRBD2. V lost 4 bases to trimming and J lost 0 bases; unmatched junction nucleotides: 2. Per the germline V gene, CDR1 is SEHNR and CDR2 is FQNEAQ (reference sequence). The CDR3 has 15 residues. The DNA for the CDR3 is TGTGCCAGCAGCTCTACTAGCGGGGGCTCCTACGAGCAGTACTTC. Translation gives CASSSTSGGSYEQYF.

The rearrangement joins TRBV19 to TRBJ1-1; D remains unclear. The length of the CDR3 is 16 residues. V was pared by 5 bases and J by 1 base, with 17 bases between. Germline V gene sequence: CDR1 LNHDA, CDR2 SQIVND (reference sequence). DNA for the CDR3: TGTGCCAGTAGTCTTCCGGTGGGCTACGGGAACACTGAAGCTTTCTTT. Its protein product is CASSLPVGYGNTEAFF.

This CDR3 is CASSLFPSGRLEEQYF. The DNA for the CDR3 is TGTGCCAGCAGCTTGTTCCCTAGCGGGAGGTTAGAGGAGCAGTACTTC. V gene TRBV5-4 combines with J gene TRBJ2-7; 11 bases line up with TRBD2. This CDR3 has 16 residues. The V gene's germline CDR1 is SGHNT and CDR2 YYREEE (reference sequence). V was pared by 1 base and J by 7 bases, with 10 bases of the junction left unmatched. The complete variable domain, with remaining parts taken from reference TRBV5-4 and TRBJ2-7, reads ETGVTQSPTHLIKTRGQQVTLRCSSQSGHNTVSWYQQALGQGPQFIFQYYREEENGRGNFPPRFSGLQFPNYSSELNVNALELDDSALYLCASSLFPSGRLEEQYFGPGTRLTVT.

The CDR3 protein is CSQPIEGKYNEQFF. CDR3 DNA: TGCAGCCAGCCCATTGAGGGCAAATACAATGAGCAGTTCTTC. V and J are TRBV29-1 and TRBJ2-1, with a tentative D call TRBD2 (5 bases). Trimming left V 8 bases short and J 4 bases short, with 18 bases between. The CDR3 is made up of 14 amino acids. The germline V gene has CDR1 SQVTM and CDR2 ANQGSEA.

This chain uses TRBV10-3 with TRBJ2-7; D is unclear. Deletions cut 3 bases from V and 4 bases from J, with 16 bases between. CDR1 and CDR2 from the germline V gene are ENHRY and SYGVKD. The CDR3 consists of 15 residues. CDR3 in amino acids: CAISEASRALYEQYF. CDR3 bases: TGTGCCATCAGTGAAGCCTCTCGAGCCCTATACGAGCAGTACTTC.

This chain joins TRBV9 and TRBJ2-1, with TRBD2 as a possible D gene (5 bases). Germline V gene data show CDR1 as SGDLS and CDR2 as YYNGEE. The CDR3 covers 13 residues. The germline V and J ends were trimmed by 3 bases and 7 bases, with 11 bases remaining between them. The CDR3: CASSERVGNEQFF. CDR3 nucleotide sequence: TGTGCCAGCAGCGAGAGGGTTGGAAATGAGCAGTTCTTC.